This TCR beta chain appears in the sequencing data of a study of T cell responses to AZD1222 COVID-19 vaccine. Findings and limits, study-wide: The number of AZD1222 recipients seropositive at baseline was only 6 or 7. Spike-specific TCRs gained breadth and depth after people received two AZD1222 doses.

Some clones are missing from TCRdb's copy, which holds only in-frame ones; the method was immunoSEQ multiplex PCR. The sample lists 100,000 or so clones, about nine tenths occurring once. Per germline, CDR1 LNHDA and CDR2 SQIVND (reference sequence). Trimming shortened V by 11 bases and J by 6 bases, and 17 bases separated the two germline ends. This CDR3 region has 13 residues. Details on this clone: Its matching antigen is unknown.

The rearrangement joins TRBV19 to TRBJ1-5, with D possibly being TRBD1 (5 bases). The source is an adult who received the AZD1222 COVID-19 vaccine. The sample was peripheral blood, taken 28 days after the second AZD1222 dose. The CDR3, as DNA: TGTGCCTCCTCTTGGGGGGGTGGTCAGCCCCAGCATTTT. Its translation: CASSWGGGQPQHF.